The 17 T cell receptor beta chains in this list originate from one sample, sequenced in a study of T cells in Graves' hyperthyroidism and ophthalmopathy. The investigators amplified TCR beta CDR3 regions from RNA transcripts. In the first-round RT-PCR of the TCR CDR3, the HTBI primer set was used. MiXCR, applied by TCRdb to the multiplex PCR reads, yields one record per CDR3 protein. The sample yields hundreds of thousands of distinct CDR3 sequences, less than 15% seen once. The sample consisted of blood. The source of these receptors is a woman aged 18-30 years with Graves' hyperthyroidism.

The CDR3 DNA reads as TGCAGTGCTAGAGACAGCCCTGTTTCCGGGGAGCTGTTTTTT. Translated: CSARDSPVSGELFF. V gene TRBV20-1 combines with J gene TRBJ2-2; no clear D gene. Trimming pared 0 bases from V and 6 bases from J, leaving 11 bases between. Germline V gene lookup returns CDR1 DFQATT and CDR2 SNEGSKA (reference sequence). The CDR3 length is 14 residues.

This clonotype was counted many times. J is TRBJ2-7 and V is TRBV4-1; 7 bases map to TRBD2. Looked up from germline, CDR1 is MGHRA and CDR2 is YSYEKL. V lost 0 bases to trimming and J lost 3 bases; unmatched junction nucleotides: 11. The CDR3 contains 17 residues. As DNA, the CDR3 is TGCGCCAGCAGCCAAGAATCCCTGGGCGGGAGTTACTACGAGCAGTACTTC. It specifies CASSQESLGGSYYEQYF.

This clonotype was counted at least ten times. The rearrangement uses TRBV27 and TRBJ2-1; TRBD2 is a possible D gene (6 bases). Between the trimmed V and J ends, which lost 2 bases and 10 bases, there was a span of 15 bases. CDR3 length: 14 amino acids. Germline V lookup: CDR1 MNHEY, CDR2 SMNVEV (reference sequence). CDR3: CASSLSGTLGEQFF. CDR3 nucleotides: TGTGCCAGCAGTTTAAGTGGGACTCTGGGGGAGCAGTTCTTC.

There are many counts of this clonotype. The chain recombines TRBV15 with TRBJ2-3; D might be TRBD1 (5 bases). From germline, CDR1 is LNHNV and CDR2 YYDKDF (reference sequence). The V and J ends lost 8 bases and 7 bases respectively, with 22 bases between them. The CDR3 contains 15 residues. CDR3 sequence: CATDVGAHPRNTQYF. The CDR3 DNA reads as TGTGCCACCGACGTAGGGGCCCATCCCCGAAATACGCAGTATTTT.

CDR3 in amino acids: CARPGTGLGYGYTF. DNA for the CDR3: TGTGCCAGACCCGGGACAGGGCTAGGCTATGGCTACACCTTC. The V call is TRBV3-1, the J call TRBJ1-2; 9 positions agree with TRBD1. V lost 9 bases, J lost 4 bases, and 9 bases stayed unmatched. The CDR3 contains 14 residues. Looked up from germline, CDR1 is LGHDT and CDR2 is YNNKEL (reference sequence).

This clonotype appeared many times. The V and J genes are TRBV12-3 or TRBV12-4 and TRBJ2-7, with 10 bases matching TRBD2. The CDR3 is 18 amino acids. Trimming took 3 bases from V and 2 from J; bases not matched to a gene: 13. The CDR3 sequence: CASSFEGAGGPRTYEQYF. The CDR3 DNA follows: TGTGCCAGCAGTTTTGAGGGAGCGGGAGGGCCGAGAACCTACGAGCAGTACTTC.

This clonotype was counted at least ten times. The V and J genes are TRBV6-1 and TRBJ1-6; the D is unclear. V shed 5 bases and J shed 2 bases, with 10 bases lying between them. The CDR3 is 15 amino acids. CDR1 and CDR2 from the germline V gene are MNHNS and SASEGT. The CDR3 DNA sequence: TGTGCCAGCAGTCAGAGCGGGGCCTATAATTCACCCCTCCACTTT. Translation: CASSQSGAYNSPLHF.

This clonotype was detected many times. The chain employs TRBV11-1 and TRBJ2-1; D is unclear. Germline values: CDR1 SGHAT, CDR2 FQDESV (reference sequence). Trimming took off 0 bases at V and 6 bases at J, with 6 bases between the two ends. The CDR3 totals 13 residues. For the CDR3, the DNA is TGTGCCAGCAGCTTAGCGACCAGCAATGAGCAGTTCTTC. Protein sequence: CASSLATSNEQFF.

Ten or more counts support this clonotype. The chain employs TRBV2 and TRBJ2-4, with no clear D. This CDR3 is 13 amino acids long. The V end lost 4 bases, the J end lost 9 bases, and 13 bases lay between the germline ends. Germline V gives CDR1 SNHLY, CDR2 FYNNEI. CDR3 nucleotides: TGTGCCAGCAGTGTAGGGCGCAACAGCATTCAGTACTTC. Its translation: CASSVGRNSIQYF.

The table lists this clonotype with a few counts. DNA for the CDR3: TGTGCCAGCGGGGAACGACAGGGATACTCACCCCTCCACTTT. The encoded protein is CASGERQGYSPLHF. This chain uses TRBV5-8 with TRBJ1-6; 7 nucleotides agree with TRBD1. The germline CDR1 and CDR2 sequences are SGHTS and YDEGEE. The CDR3 length is 14 residues. Germline trimming cut 7 bases from V and 10 bases from J; bases unmatched to any gene: 11. Together with reference TRBV5-8 and TRBJ1-6, the CDR3 gives the full variable domain: EAGVTQSPTHLIKTRGQQATLRCSPISGHTSVYWYQQALGLGLQFLLWYDEGEERNRGNFPPRFSGRQFPNYSSELNVNALELEDSALYLCASGERQGYSPLHFGNGTRLTVT.

Ten or more counts support this clonotype. The chain employs TRBV7-9 and TRBJ2-1; D not resolved. CDR3 length: 13 residues. Germline loops: CDR1 SEHNR, CDR2 FQNEAQ (reference sequence). V lost 0 bases and J lost 8, with 8 bases in between. The DNA of the CDR3 is TGTGCCAGCAGCTTAGCGCTTGTAGATGAGCAGTTCTTC. This gives the protein CASSLALVDEQFF. Full variable domain (outside the CDR3, taken from reference TRBV7-9 and TRBJ2-1): DTGVSQNPRHKITKRGQNVTFRCDPISEHNRLYWYRQTLGQGPEFLTYFQNEAQLEKSRLLSDRFSAERPKGSFSTLEIQRTEQGDSAMYLCASSLALVDEQFFGPGTRLTVL.

The V call is TRBV9, the J call TRBJ1-2; no clear D gene. This CDR3 contains 14 residues. Germline V gives CDR1 SGDLS, CDR2 YYNGEE. The ends were cut back, 2 bases at V and 8 bases at J, with 16 bases in the middle. The CDR3: CASSVTLNMEGYTF. DNA of the CDR3: TGTGCCAGCAGCGTCACGCTAAACATGGAGGGCTACACCTTC.

This clonotype was counted many times. This chain joins TRBV6-2 or TRBV6-3 and TRBJ2-7; no reliable D call. The V gene's germline CDR1 is MNHEY and CDR2 SVGEGT. This CDR3 contains 14 residues. With 5 bases removed from V and 4 bases from J, the gap between germline ends came to 15 bases. CDR3 nucleotides: TGTGCCAGCAGTACCGGGTGGGTTGAGTACGAGCAGTACTTC. Amino acids: CASSTGWVEYEQYF.

This clonotype came up a few times. The V call is TRBV5-1, the J call TRBJ2-2; D may be TRBD2 (6 bases). Trimming stripped 4 bases from V and 1 base from J, with 8 bases between. Germline V lookup: CDR1 SGHRS, CDR2 YFSETQ. CDR3 length equals 14 residues. CDR3 sequence reads: CASSGGLNTGELFF. CDR3 DNA sequence: TGCGCCAGCAGCGGAGGGTTGAACACCGGGGAGCTGTTTTTT. Filled out from reference TRBV5-1 and TRBJ2-2, the complete variable domain reads KAGVTQTPRYLIKTRGQQVTLSCSPISGHRSVSWYQQTPGQGLQFLFEYFSETQRNKGNFPGRFSGRQFSNSRSEMNVSTLELGDSALYLCASSGGLNTGELFFGEGSRLTVL.

This clonotype was recorded a few times. The chain recombines TRBV10-2 with TRBJ2-1, with D unresolved. Germline CDR1 WSHSY, CDR2 SAAADI. The CDR3 is 16 residues long. V lost 1 base and J 0 bases, leaving 10 bases between the germline ends. Here the CDR3 DNA reads TGCGCCAGCAGTGAGTTTGTGGGCCGCTCCTACAATGAGCAGTTCTTC. Translation gives CASSEFVGRSYNEQFF.

This clonotype was seen repeatedly, ten times or more. This chain connects TRBV5-5 to TRBJ2-7; possible D gene TRBD2, 6 bases. The V gene lost 2 bases and the J gene lost 2 bases, with 17 bases spanning the gap. Germline lookup yields CDR1 SGHKS and CDR2 YYEKEE (reference sequence). This CDR3 contains 16 residues. The CDR3 coding sequence is TGTGCCAGCAGCTTATATACGGGGGACCCCACCTACGAGCAGTACTTC. Translating it yields CASSLYTGDPTYEQYF.

On this clonotype: This may arise from a read error, as a much more abundant clone is one base away. The chain is built from TRBV28 and TRBJ1-4; D may be TRBD1 (6 bases). Germline V gene lookup returns CDR1 MDHEN and CDR2 SYDVKM. There are 14 residues in the CDR3. DNA of the CDR3: TGTGCCAGCACCCATGGGGGGGCGGGTGAAAGACTGTTTTTT. Translated, it gives CASTHGGAGERLFF.